This T cell receptor beta chain was profiled in a study of shared clonotypes between healthy human individuals. Sequenced by immunoSEQ multiplex PCR; TCRdb stores in-frame clones only, minus some. This repertoire shows 2.3 million or so clones, more than 80% found once; its top ten account for about 0.39%. Regarding this clone: Its matching antigen is unknown.

The V end lost 4 bases, the J end lost 6 bases, and 10 bases lay between the germline ends. This CDR3 contains 13 residues. In germline, CDR1 is MNHNS, CDR2 SASEGT. Donors were healthy HIV-negative adults without recent acute infections or vaccinations. The study, taken as a whole, reports: Around 5.3% of naive CD4 clonotypes were shared across four donors. In the sorted subsets, rarefaction showed sequencing was incomplete despite large depth. The four-donor shared clonotypes exceeded non-shared clonotypes in generation probability, with non-shared ones scoring lower.

The TCR sequence derives from a man aged 18 to 30 in good health. Some clones in this sample may be carry-over from other donors' samples. The chain carries TRBV6-1 and TRBJ1-5, with TRBD1 as a possible D gene (5 bases). Sequenced input: naive CD4+ T cells from PBMCs. This sample's subset: CD45RA+ positively selected. CDR3 loop: CASSVQGSQPQHF. DNA of the CDR3: TGTGCCAGCAGTGTTCAGGGTTCTCAGCCCCAGCATTTT.